The entry that follows covers one TCR beta chain sequence. As yet, its antigen is unknown. Documented time point: cycle 4 day 1 (C4D1), after 6 weeks of nivolumab. No patient escaped relapse after autologous stem cell transplantation, and brentuximab vedotin exposure varied. Thawed PBMCs underwent magnetic negative selection to yield purified CD4+ T cells. These data come from a study of PD-1 blockade in classical Hodgkin lymphoma. The V and J ends lost 4 bases and 6 bases, in that order; junction bases with no gene match: 10. Germline CDR1 and CDR2: SGHAT and FQNNGV. This CDR3 is 16 amino acids long. The method was immunoSEQ multiplex PCR; TCRdb's version includes in-frame clones alone and lacks a portion of them. Of fewer than 35,000 clones listed, about 88% are singletons. General study results and limits: Similar baseline diversity was found in complete responders and newly diagnosed patients. Possible causes of repertoire differences, disease activity or prior therapy, remain undefined. CD4+ TCR diversity rose significantly by C4D1, and CD8+ TCR diversity did not.

Sample: CD4+ T cells from blood, taken before the fourth cycle of nivolumab. The receptor comes from a human donor with classical Hodgkin lymphoma. The rearrangement uses TRBV11-2 and TRBJ2-5; TRBD1 matches 11 bases. In DNA, the CDR3 is TGTGCCAGCAGCTCCAGTCGAGGGACAGGGGGACAGACCCAGTACTTC. Protein sequence: CASSSSRGTGGQTQYF. Filled out from reference TRBV11-2 and TRBJ2-5, the complete variable domain reads EAGVAQSPRYKIIEKRQSVAFWCNPISGHATLYWYQQILGQGPKLLIQFQNNGVVDDSQLPKDRFSAERLKGVDSTLKIQPAKLEDSAVYLCASSSSRGTGGQTQYFGPGTRLLVL.